This T cell receptor (beta chain) was recorded in a study of T cells in Graves' hyperthyroidism and ophthalmopathy. Turning to the study itself: Peripheral blood sampling occurred at initial diagnosis, before any treatment.

Uncontrolled infection, other autoimmune disease, pregnancy or lactation led to exclusion. The diagnoses drew upon clinical symptoms, serum thyroxine and TRAb, thyroid ultrasound and orbital computed tomography. Source material for PBMCs was more than 9.5 ml fresh peripheral blood. Germline V gene sequence: CDR1 SEHNR, CDR2 FQNEAQ (reference sequence). The CDR3 loop spans 15 amino acids. J gave up 5 bases and V 5 bases, and 10 bases lay outside the gene matches. This clonotype was observed many times. RNA transcripts served as the template for amplifying TCR beta CDR3 regions. HTBI primers were the set used in a first-round RT-PCR of the TCR CDR3. A single record per CDR3 protein comes from TCRdb applying MiXCR to the multiplex PCR reads. Among approximately 600,000 distinct CDR3 sequences listed, about 20% were seen once.

This TCR came from a man under 40 with Graves' ophthalmopathy. The rearrangement joins TRBV7-9 to TRBJ2-3; 7 bases are shared with TRBD2. The specimen was blood. CDR3: CASSPSGERGDTQYF. The CDR3 nucleotides are TGTGCCAGCAGCCCTAGCGGAGAACGGGGAGATACGCAGTATTTT. Full variable domain (outside the CDR3, taken from reference TRBV7-9 and TRBJ2-3): DTGVSQNPRHKITKRGQNVTFRCDPISEHNRLYWYRQTLGQGPEFLTYFQNEAQLEKSRLLSDRFSAERPKGSFSTLEIQRTEQGDSAMYLCASSPSGERGDTQYFGPGTRLTVL.